This T cell receptor beta chain was sequenced during a study of CD8 T cells in Susac syndrome. An amount of RNA that ranged from 0.5 to 1 ug was reverse transcribed with random hexamers. TCRdb ran MiXCR on the immunoSEQ multiplex PCR reads and lists one entry per CDR3 protein. The profile shows roughly 150,000 distinct CDR3 sequences, roughly 94% of them singletons. The CDR3 is 16 residues long. Trimming took 8 bases from V and 0 from J; bases not matched to a gene: 11. Material for sequencing was CD4+ T cells from PBMCs. This clonotype was sampled from a human donor in good health. The chain uses TRBV23-1 and TRBJ1-1; 8 bases match TRBD1. TRBV23-1 is known as an ORF, though its function is uncertain. CDR3 DNA: TGCGCCAGCCCGACTAGACAGGGGAGCATGAACACTGAAGCTTTCTTT. Translating gives CASPTRQGSMNTEAFF.